Listed here are 27 T cell receptor beta chains from one sample, sequenced in a study of blood T cell repertoires in COVID-19. The table came from immunoSEQ multiplex PCR; TCRdb's copy has only in-frame clones and leaves some out. The sample lists 95,000 to 110,000 clones, 87% occurring once. Material for sequencing was peripheral blood. All receptors come from a man in his fifties or sixties with acute or convalescent COVID-19.

V gene TRBV29-1 combines with J gene TRBJ2-2; 7 nucleotides align to TRBD1. The CDR3 has 15 amino acids. The germline V gene encodes CDR1 SQVTM and CDR2 ANQGSEA. The CDR3 reads CSAKQGWGGTGELFF. The CDR3 DNA reads as TGCAGTGCAAAACAGGGGTGGGGCGGCACCGGGGAGCTGTTTTTT.

This chain connects TRBV29-1 to TRBJ2-7, with TRBD1 matching 11 bases. Losses at the gene ends were 7 bases for V and 3 bases for J; bases not matched to a gene: 11. The CDR3 is 15 residues long. Germline V lookup: CDR1 SQVTM, CDR2 ANQGSEA. The CDR3 sequence is CSAAVGTGGLYEQYF. CDR3 sequence (DNA): TGCAGCGCCGCGGTAGGGACAGGGGGGCTCTACGAGCAGTACTTC.

This rearrangement joins TRBV2 to TRBJ1-1; unclear D gene. The germline V gene encodes CDR1 SNHLY and CDR2 FYNNEI. V lost 7 bases to trimming and J lost 1 base, with 16 bases between them. This CDR3 spans 15 amino acids. CDR3 amino acids: CASTSLSPGNTEAFF. Here the CDR3 DNA reads TGTGCCAGCACATCCCTTTCGCCAGGGAACACTGAAGCTTTCTTT.

The chain uses TRBV28 and TRBJ2-5; D uncertain. This CDR3 spans 12 amino acids. Trimming shortened V by 4 bases and J by 5 bases, and 8 bases separated the two germline ends. Germline lookup yields CDR1 MDHEN and CDR2 SYDVKM. The CDR3 reads CASSSGWETQYF. The CDR3 nucleotides are TGTGCCAGCAGTTCAGGTTGGGAGACCCAGTACTTC.

This clone was seen only a few times. The genes are TRBV6-1 and TRBJ2-2, with TRBD1 as a possible D gene (6 bases). CDR3 length equals 15 residues. V lost 3 bases and J lost 4, with 12 bases in between. Germline CDR1 reads MNHNS; CDR2 reads SASEGT. The CDR3 sequence: CASSERTGSTGELFF. CDR3 in DNA: TGTGCCAGCAGTGAGCGCACAGGGTCCACCGGGGAGCTGTTTTTT.

The genes are TRBV24-1 and TRBJ1-1; maybe TRBD1 (5 bases). Germline V CDR1 and CDR2: KGHDR, SFDVKD. The germline V and J ends were trimmed by 0 bases and 7 bases, with 5 bases remaining between them. This CDR3 contains 12 residues. CDR3 coding DNA: TGTGCCACCAGTGATTTGACAGGTGAAGCTTTCTTT. It yields the protein CATSDLTGEAFF.

This clone was recorded once. V usage is TRBV5-4 and J usage is TRBJ2-2; TRBD2 matches 14 bases. CDR1 is SGHNT, CDR2 YYREEE, per germline (reference sequence). The CDR3 spans 18 residues. V lost 3 bases and J lost 7; bases outside the gene matches: 11. The CDR3 protein is CASSSVGLAGERIGELFF. CDR3 nucleotide sequence: TGTGCCAGCAGCTCGGTGGGACTAGCGGGGGAGAGGATCGGGGAGCTGTTTTTT.

J is TRBJ2-2 and V is TRBV3-1 (or the pseudogene TRBV3-2); D not resolved. Germline CDR1 LGHDT, CDR2 YNNKEL (reference sequence). The germline V and J ends were trimmed by 5 bases and 2 bases, with 9 bases remaining between them. This CDR3 contains 14 residues. The CDR3 here is CASSLLSNTGELFF. The CDR3 DNA sequence: TGTGCCAGCAGCTTACTAAGTAACACCGGGGAGCTGTTTTTT.

The chain carries TRBV3-1 (or the pseudogene TRBV3-2) and TRBJ2-5; perhaps TRBD1 as D (6 bases). Germline V gene data show CDR1 as LGHDT and CDR2 as YNNKEL (reference sequence). V lost 2 bases and J 3 bases, leaving 10 bases between the germline ends. The CDR3 contains 14 residues. As DNA, the CDR3 is TGTGCCAGCAGCCAACCCGGACAGAAAGAGACCCAGTACTTC. Amino acids: CASSQPGQKETQYF.

The rearrangement uses TRBV6-4 and TRBJ2-7, with no clear D. CDR3 length: 11 amino acids. The V gene lost 0 bases and the J gene lost 9 bases, with 6 bases spanning the gap. Looked up from germline, CDR1 is MRHNA and CDR2 is SNTAGT. In DNA form, the CDR3 reads TGTGCCAGCAGTGACTCGTTCAGGCAGTACTTC. This sequence encodes CASSDSFRQYF.

The V gene is TRBV28, the J gene TRBJ2-7; 9 bases agree with TRBD1. With 6 bases clipped from V and 1 base from J, the junction kept 7 bases outside the gene matches. Germline loops: CDR1 MDHEN, CDR2 SYDVKM. The CDR3 runs 15 residues. The CDR3 DNA is TGTGCCAGCAGACGACAGGGGGGGAGGTCCTACGAGCAGTACTTC. Its protein product is CASRRQGGRSYEQYF.

V and J are TRBV7-2 and TRBJ1-2; D not certain. Per the germline V gene, CDR1 is SGHTA and CDR2 is FQGNSA. V was pared by 2 bases and J by 5 bases, with 24 bases between. The CDR3 contains 18 residues. The CDR3 loop reads CASSLNPPKAGRSYGYTF. The DNA for the CDR3 is TGTGCCAGCAGCTTAAACCCCCCCAAGGCCGGCAGGTCGTATGGCTACACCTTC.

CDR3 sequence (DNA): TGTGCCAGCAGCTCGGGACTAGCGGTCTACAATGAGCAGTTCTTC. As protein: CASSSGLAVYNEQFF. The chain uses TRBV2 and TRBJ2-1, with 11 bases fitting TRBD2. The CDR3 runs 15 residues. Germline values: CDR1 SNHLY, CDR2 FYNNEI. J was trimmed by 3 bases and V by 6 bases; bases with no gene match: 4.

This chain uses TRBV11-2 with TRBJ2-4, with D possibly being TRBD2 (5 bases). The V gene's germline CDR1 is SGHAT and CDR2 FQNNGV. The CDR3 extends over 14 amino acids. V lost 2 bases to trimming and J lost 6 bases, with 11 bases between them. The CDR3 bases are TGTGCCAGCAGCTTACCGGGGAGCGGAAACATTCAGTACTTC. It yields the protein CASSLPGSGNIQYF.

V is TRBV7-9 and J is TRBJ2-2; TRBD1 agrees at 7 bases. Per germline, CDR1 SEHNR and CDR2 FQNEAQ (reference sequence). V dropped 5 bases and J dropped 4; count of bases not matched to a gene: 13. CDR3 size: 17 residues. CDR3 in amino acids: CASSPSRRTGGTGELFF. The CDR3 nucleotides are TGTGCCAGCAGCCCTAGTAGGAGGACAGGCGGCACCGGGGAGCTGTTTTTT.

This sequence joins TRBV19 and TRBJ2-5, with D possibly matching TRBD2 (6 bases). The V and J ends lost 0 bases and 4 bases respectively, with 12 bases between them. There are 15 residues in the CDR3. Looked up from germline, CDR1 is LNHDA and CDR2 is SQIVND (reference sequence). This CDR3 reads CASSIDGGPRETQYF. CDR3 DNA sequence: TGTGCCAGTAGTATAGACGGGGGTCCTCGAGAGACCCAGTACTTC.

The rearrangement uses TRBV24-1 and TRBJ2-1; D possibly corresponds to TRBD1 (5 bases). This CDR3 has 14 residues. Trimming removed 5 bases from V and 6 bases from J, with 13 bases in between. Germline V lookup: CDR1 KGHDR, CDR2 SFDVKD. In DNA form, the CDR3 reads TGTGCCACCAGTGCGCCAGGGTCGCGCAATGAGCAGTTCTTC. Amino acids: CATSAPGSRNEQFF.

V usage is TRBV3-1 (or the pseudogene TRBV3-2) and J usage is TRBJ1-1; a weak D match, TRBD1 (5 bases). Looked up from germline, CDR1 is LGHDT and CDR2 is YNNKEL (reference sequence). V lost 4 bases and J 4 bases, leaving 10 bases between the germline ends. The CDR3 has 13 residues. This CDR3 reads CASSRRGGTEAFF. The DNA of the CDR3 is TGTGCCAGCAGCCGACGGGGGGGCACTGAAGCTTTCTTT.

The CDR3 nucleotides read TGTGCCAGCAGCATGACCGCGGGGTCAAACACTGAAGCTTTCTTT. Its translation: CASSMTAGSNTEAFF. The chain employs TRBV5-6 and TRBJ1-1; D is ambiguous. Germline loops: CDR1 SGHDT, CDR2 YYEEEE. CDR3 size: 15 residues. V lost 4 bases, J lost 2 bases, and 15 bases lay in between.

This chain uses TRBV5-1 with TRBJ2-7; D is perhaps TRBD2 (6 bases). The length of the CDR3 is 15 residues. Germline loops: CDR1 SGHRS, CDR2 YFSETQ. V dropped 4 bases and J dropped 0 bases, with 14 bases sitting between them. The CDR3 coding sequence is TGCGCCAGCAGCACTTGGGCGGGGAGCTCCTACGAGCAGTACTTC. This gives the protein CASSTWAGSSYEQYF.

The gene calls are TRBV5-4 and TRBJ1-5; D is ambiguous. Trimming stripped 1 base from V and 0 bases from J, with 5 bases between. The length of the CDR3 is 14 residues. Germline lookup yields CDR1 SGHNT and CDR2 YYREEE (reference sequence). This CDR3 is CASSLLCSNQPQHF. Here the CDR3 DNA reads TGTGCCAGCAGCTTGTTATGTAGCAATCAGCCCCAGCATTTT.

This clone was counted once. CDR3 nucleotide sequence: TGTGCCAGCAGTGAAGCCCGGGCGGGGCCCTGGGTTACGCAGTATTTT. Translation: CASSEARAGPWVTQYF. V gene TRBV6-1 combines with J gene TRBJ2-3; maybe TRBD2 (6 bases). This CDR3 region has 16 residues. From germline, CDR1 is MNHNS and CDR2 SASEGT. V lost 0 bases to trimming and J lost 8 bases, with 18 bases between them.

The chain has TRBV5-1 and TRBJ2-5; perhaps TRBD1 as D (5 bases). V lost 2 bases to trimming and J lost 0 bases, with 8 bases between them. This CDR3 region has 14 residues. Germline V CDR1 and CDR2: SGHRS, YFSETQ. The CDR3 loop is CASSFDRDQETQYF. The CDR3 coding sequence is TGCGCCAGCAGCTTTGACAGAGACCAAGAGACCCAGTACTTC.

In its sample, this clone was seen a few times. This chain joins TRBV5-6 and TRBJ2-5; tentative D call: TRBD2 (6 bases). CDR1 is SGHDT and CDR2 is YYEEEE in the germline V gene. The CDR3 runs 15 residues. Trimming took off 3 bases at V and 1 base at J, with 13 bases between the two ends. The CDR3 spells CASSSAAEGQETQYF. In nucleotides, the CDR3 is TGTGCCAGCAGCTCAGCGGCGGAGGGCCAAGAGACCCAGTACTTC.

The CDR3, as DNA: TGTGCCAGCAGCTTAGACAGCAGCTCCTACAATGAGCAGTTCTTC. This encodes CASSLDSSSYNEQFF. The J gene is TRBJ2-1, the V gene TRBV7-9; D unresolved. Trimming removed 1 base from V and 0 bases from J, with 7 bases in between. Per germline, CDR1 SEHNR and CDR2 FQNEAQ (reference sequence). This CDR3 has 15 amino acids.

The rearrangement joins TRBV28 to TRBJ2-7; 8 nucleotides align to TRBD2. The CDR3 is made up of 13 amino acids. The V and J ends lost 6 bases and 5 bases, in that order; junction bases with no gene match: 6. Per the germline V gene, CDR1 is MDHEN and CDR2 is SYDVKM. CDR3 nucleotide sequence: TGTGCCAGCAGCGGGAGGGCCAAGGACGAGCAGTACTTC. Translated: CASSGRAKDEQYF.

This sequence joins TRBV5-1 and TRBJ2-3; 9 bases line up with TRBD2. This CDR3 has 14 amino acids. The V segment lost 3 bases and the J segment 4 bases; nucleotides outside the gene matches: 3. Germline V gene sequence: CDR1 SGHRS, CDR2 YFSETQ. CDR3 bases: TGCGCCAGCAGCTCAAGGACTAGCGCAGATACGCAGTATTTT. Amino acids: CASSSRTSADTQYF.